This TCR beta chain was obtained from a study of CD8 T cells in Susac syndrome. Reverse transcription of roughly 0.45 to 1 ug RNA used random hexamers. The authors amplified TCR beta CDR3 across 54 Vbeta and 13 Jbeta using immunoSEQ multiplex PCR. TCRdb itself ran the immunoSEQ multiplex PCR reads through MiXCR, one entry per CDR3 protein. The sample lists a few hundred thousand distinct CDR3 sequences; 85% to 95% were seen once. From blood CD8+ and CD4+ T cells, TCR beta sequences were generated. The multiple sclerosis control cohort comprised treatment-naive individuals presenting with stable or active relapsing-remitting disease. In contrast to the negatively isolated CD8+ and CD4+ T cells, TEMRA cells were FACS-enriched. The CDR3 sequence is 12 residues long. The V end was cut by 7 bases, the J end by 6 bases, with 13 bases between.

This receptor was obtained from a human donor with multiple sclerosis. The chain joins TRBV23-1 to TRBJ2-7; D might be TRBD2 (5 bases). TRBV23-1 qualifies as an ORF whose function is uncertain. The sample comprised CD4+ T cells from PBMCs. The CDR3 loop reads CASIKGLAEQYF. CDR3 coding DNA: TGCGCCAGCATCAAAGGACTGGCCGAGCAGTACTTC.